These T cell receptor beta chains were read from a single sample in a study of identical twins. A single record per CDR3 protein comes from TCRdb applying MiXCR to the 5' RACE reads. The profile shows 400,000 to 550,000 distinct CDR3 sequences, 14% of them singletons. The same data also contributed to another study, on yellow fever vaccine responses in identical twins.

Sequenced sample: CD4+ T cells sorted from blood. The receptors originated from a woman younger than 30 in good health. CDR3s include the opening cysteine and the closing phenylalanine or tryptophan. D genes are given only for firm matches. Only part of the rows carry a size: once, few, many, or a class if the clone is expanded.

>TRBJ1-5|TRBV5-5|TRBD1|NA|15
TGTGCCAGCAGCTTGGGGGACAGGCACAATCAGCCCCAGCATTTT
CASSLGDRHNQPQHF
>TRBJ2-7|TRBV3-1|NA|few|20
TGTGCCAGCAGCCATTTAGGAAGACACGCAACAGACTATAGCTCCTACGAGCAGTACTTC
CASSHLGRHATDYSSYEQYF
>TRBJ2-3|TRBV12-3/TRBV12-4|NA|few|14
TGTGCCAGCAGCCAGAGGGGCCGCACAGATACGCAGTATTTT
CASSQRGRTDTQYF
>TRBJ2-1|TRBV20-1|NA|NA|14
TGCAGTGCTAGAGAGGGTGGTCCCTACAATGAGCAGTTCTTC
CSAREGGPYNEQFF
>TRBJ2-7|TRBV6-1|TRBD2|few|14
TGTGCCAGCAGTGCTAGCGGGAGGGCCGCCGAGCAGTACTTC
CASSASGRAAEQYF
>TRBJ1-5|TRBV19|NA|NA|14
TGTGCCAGTAGTCAAACCGGGTATAATCAGCCCCAGCATTTT
CASSQTGYNQPQHF
>TRBJ2-5|TRBV5-6|TRBD2|NA|15
TGTGCCAGCAGTACCCCTGGCGGGGGGGCAGAGACCCAGTACTTC
CASSTPGGGAETQYF
>TRBJ2-7|TRBV27|NA|few|15
TGTGCCAGCAGTTTAGGGCGAGGTAAGGGATACGAGCAGTACTTC
CASSLGRGKGYEQYF
>TRBJ2-7|TRBV12-3/TRBV12-4|NA|NA|15
TGTGCCAGCAGTTCTCGGACTGGAGACTCCTACGAGCAGTACTTC
CASSSRTGDSYEQYF
>TRBJ2-3|TRBV20-1|NA|NA|11
TGCAGCGCCCCCAGCACAGATACGCAGTATTTT
CSAPSTDTQYF
>TRBJ2-5|TRBV6-5|TRBD2|NA|16
TGTGCCAGCAGTTACGGTCCGGGAGGGCCTCGAGAGACCCAGTACTTC
CASSYGPGGPRETQYF
>TRBJ2-7|TRBV11-2|NA|NA|15
TGTGCCAGCAGAGGAACGGGGGGCCGGGCCTACGAGCAGTACTTC
CASRGTGGRAYEQYF
>TRBJ2-3|TRBV3-1|TRBD2|NA|15
TGTGCCAGCAGCTCCCGGACTAGCGGGGGGTATACGCAGTATTTT
CASSSRTSGGYTQYF
>TRBJ2-7|TRBV7-9|TRBD2|few|14
TGTGCCAGCAGCCCCGGGCTAGCGGACTACGAGCAGTACTTC
CASSPGLADYEQYF
>TRBJ1-5|TRBV12-3/TRBV12-4|NA|many|13
TGTGCCAGCAGTAATGGGGGAGATCAGCCCCAGCATTTT
CASSNGGDQPQHF
>TRBJ2-2|TRBV29-1|TRBD2|few|12
TGCAGCCTAAGCGGGGACACCGGGGAGCTGTTTTTT
CSLSGDTGELFF
>TRBJ2-3|TRBV10-2|NA|NA|17
TGCGCCAGCAGTGGAGGGAAAGGGTATCGAGTCACAGATACGCAGTATTTT
CASSGGKGYRVTDTQYF
>TRBJ2-1|TRBV28|TRBD1|NA|17
TGTGCCAGCAGTTTATCCCCCCGGACAGGGGCCAACAATGAGCAGTTCTTC
CASSLSPRTGANNEQFF
>TRBJ2-7|TRBV6-2/TRBV6-3|NA|few|17
TGTGCCAGCATCCTACGCGGAATCCCGGGACGGGTTCCGGAGCAGTACTTC
CASILRGIPGRVPEQYF
>TRBJ1-3|TRBV14|NA|NA|15
TGTGCCAGCAGCCAAGATGGAGTAGGGGGAAACACCATATATTTT
CASSQDGVGGNTIYF
>TRBJ2-3|TRBV6-1|NA|NA|16
TGTGCCAGCACACACACGACGGGGGGCCTGGTAGATACGCAGTATTTT
CASTHTTGGLVDTQYF
>TRBJ1-3|TRBV10-3|NA|few|15
TGTGCCATCAGTGAGACCCGGACCTCTGGAAACACCATATATTTT
CAISETRTSGNTIYF
>TRBJ2-7|TRBV27|TRBD1|NA|18
TGTGCCAGCAGATCCACGGGACAGCCTTCGGGCCCCCCCTACGAGCAGTACTTC
CASRSTGQPSGPPYEQYF
>TRBJ2-7|TRBV19|NA|few|12
TGTGCCAGTAGTATGACTAACTACGAGCAGTACTTC
CASSMTNYEQYF
>TRBJ1-2|TRBV3-1|NA|few|15
TGTGCCAGCAGCCAAGGAGTAGGGGCCAGGAGGGGCTACACCTTC
CASSQGVGARRGYTF
>TRBJ2-7|TRBV29-1|NA|NA|11
TGCAGCGTTTTGGCGGGGTACGAGCAGTACTTC
CSVLAGYEQYF
>TRBJ2-1|TRBV29-1|NA|few|12
TGCAGCGTTGAAATGCGCTCAAGGGAGCAGTTCTTC
CSVEMRSREQFF
>TRBJ2-5|TRBV4-3|TRBD2|few|16
TGCGCCAGCAGCCAAGGGCTAGCGGGAGTGGAAGAGACCCAGTACTTC
CASSQGLAGVEETQYF
>TRBJ2-7|TRBV2|NA|NA|12
TGTGCCAGCAGTGAAAGTATGTGGGAGCAGTACTTC
CASSESMWEQYF
>TRBJ2-7|TRBV29-1|TRBD2|many|13
TGCAGCGTTCGGGGGAGGGCCCCCTACGAGCAGTACTTC
CSVRGRAPYEQYF
>TRBJ2-7|TRBV4-1|NA|NA|14
TGCGCCAGCAGCCATGACGGGAGCTCCTACGAGCAGTACTTC
CASSHDGSSYEQYF
>TRBJ1-1|TRBV19|NA|few|15
TGTGCCAGTAGTATAGATGGTGGGAAAGCCGGTGAAGCTTTCTTT
CASSIDGGKAGEAFF
>TRBJ2-7|TRBV20-1|NA|few|14
TGCAGTGCTAGAGATCCGGCTACCGCCTACGAGCAGTACTTC
CSARDPATAYEQYF
>TRBJ1-1|TRBV7-2|NA|NA|14
TGTGCCAGCAGCTTAGCCCAGGGAGGGAATGAAGCTTTCTTT
CASSLAQGGNEAFF
>TRBJ1-2|TRBV7-9|TRBD1|NA|16
TGTGCCAGCAGCTTAGCCGGGACAGGAGTGTTCTATGGCTACACCTTC
CASSLAGTGVFYGYTF
>TRBJ2-7|TRBV3-1|TRBD2|few|15
TGTGCCAGCAGCCGGACTAGCGGGAGGGGCTACGAGCAGTACTTC
CASSRTSGRGYEQYF
>TRBJ2-7|TRBV5-1|TRBD1|NA|15
TGCGCCAGCAGCTTGGGATTGACAGGGGATCACGAGCAGTACTTC
CASSLGLTGDHEQYF
>TRBJ2-3|TRBV7-6|TRBD2|few|16
TGTGCCAGCAGCCCCGGGACTAGCGGGAGTGGGGATACGCAGTATTTT
CASSPGTSGSGDTQYF
>TRBJ2-1|TRBV6-4|TRBD2|few|14
TGTGCCAGCAGTGTGCTCGGGGGGGTCGGTGAGCAGTTCTTC
CASSVLGGVGEQFF
>TRBJ2-2|TRBV6-1|NA|few|14
TGTGCCAGCAGAACTACTAGGGCTACCGGGGAGCTGTTTTTT
CASRTTRATGELFF
>TRBJ2-1|TRBV19|TRBD1|NA|15
TGTGCCAGTAGTGCGGACAGGGGGTTCTACAATGAGCAGTTCTTC
CASSADRGFYNEQFF
>TRBJ1-2|TRBV19|NA|once|13
TGTGCCAGTAGTAACGGGGCTCTCTATGGCTACACCTTC
CASSNGALYGYTF
>TRBJ2-1|TRBV5-1|TRBD2|few|16
TGCGCCAGCAGCTTTAGGGCGGGGGGGGCATACAATGAGCAGTTCTTC
CASSFRAGGAYNEQFF
>TRBJ2-7|TRBV29-1|NA|few|14
TGCAGCGTGAGGTTCCGGGACGGACCTTACGAGCAGTACTTC
CSVRFRDGPYEQYF
>TRBJ2-6|TRBV7-2|NA|NA|15
TGTGCCAGCAGCACGCCCCGGACTGGGGCCAACGTCCTGACTTTC
CASSTPRTGANVLTF
>TRBJ2-7|TRBV7-9|NA|few|14
TGTGCCAGCAGCTTAATGGACTATGTCTACGAGCAGTACTTC
CASSLMDYVYEQYF